This entry lists 3 T cell receptor beta chains sequenced from one sample in a study of T cells after yellow fever vaccination. TCRdb itself ran the 5' RACE reads through MiXCR, one entry per CDR3 protein. The sample yields about 350,000 distinct CDR3 sequences, less than 9.5% seen once. Sequenced here: PBMCs, sampled approximately 40 days after the first yellow fever vaccination. The receptors shown here come from a man in his late teens or twenties who received the YFV17D yellow fever vaccine.

This clonotype was counted between two and nine times. CDR3 amino acids: CASSLAVRGRETQYF. The CDR3, as DNA: TGTGCCAGCAGCTTGGCCGTCAGGGGGCGAGAGACCCAGTACTTC. The chain uses TRBV5-6 and TRBJ2-5; 8 bases agree with TRBD1. CDR3 size: 15 residues. Germline V lookup: CDR1 SGHDT, CDR2 YYEEEE. Trimming cost V 0 bases and J 4 bases; bases outside gene matches: 5.

In this sample, this clonotype turned up a few times. CDR3 protein: CSARDWKQTPLAGGRTYTGELFF. CDR3 nucleotides: TGCAGTGCTAGAGATTGGAAACAGACCCCCCTAGCGGGGGGACGGACCTACACCGGGGAGCTGTTTTTT. V is TRBV20-1 and J is TRBJ2-2; 11 bases are a match to TRBD2. The trim removed 0 bases at V and 3 bases at J, leaving 24 bases unmatched. Germline V lookup: CDR1 DFQATT, CDR2 SNEGSKA (reference sequence). This CDR3 comprises 23 residues.

This clonotype was seen more than once but under ten times. The rearrangement links TRBV12-5 to TRBJ1-5; D uncertain. Germline CDR1 is LGHNT and CDR2 is FRNRAP. This CDR3 is built from 15 residues. The V end was cut by 1 base, the J end by 6 bases, with 13 bases between. DNA for the CDR3: TGTGCTAGTGGTTTGGGGGTCCACGGAGGTCAGCCCCAGCATTTT. Protein product: CASGLGVHGGQPQHF.